This is a list of T cell receptor beta chains from one sample in a study of shared clonotypes between healthy human individuals. Sequencing used immunoSEQ multiplex PCR; TCRdb keeps in-frame clones, though not all of them. The data contain some 2.3 million clones, more than 85% of them seen just once; the ten biggest clones take up under 0.45%. The sample consisted of naive CD4+ T cells from PBMCs. The receptor source for this set is a man aged 18 to 29 in good health. Some clones in this sample may be carry-over from other donors' samples. Both conserved end residues are part of each CDR3. D genes are given only for firm matches. Where a row states a size, it is once, few, many or the class of an expanded clone; other rows omit it.

clone_size: .; v_call: TRBV7-2; j_call: TRBJ2-2; d_call: .; cdr3_nt: TGTGCCAGCAGCTTTTGGGGGTGGAGCGAGCTCACCGGGGAGCTGTTTTTT; cdr3_aa: CASSFWGWSELTGELFF
clone_size: .; v_call: TRBV5-1; j_call: TRBJ2-2; d_call: TRBD2; cdr3_nt: TGCGCCAGCGTGCGGGCGGGAGGGCCCCCTCTTGGGCTGTTTTTT; cdr3_aa: CASVRAGGPPLGLFF
clone_size: .; v_call: TRBV5-4; j_call: TRBJ2-2; d_call: TRBD1; cdr3_nt: TGTGCCAGCAGCTGGGGACAGGGGGTGCAAGTGGAGTTTTTT; cdr3_aa: CASSWGQGVQVEFF
clone_size: .; v_call: TRBV5-4; j_call: TRBJ2-5; d_call: .; cdr3_nt: TGTGCCAGCAGCTTCGGGGCGGGGACGCAAGAGACCCAGTACTTC; cdr3_aa: CASSFGAGTQETQYF
clone_size: .; v_call: TRBV29-1; j_call: TRBJ1-5; d_call: .; cdr3_nt: TGCAGCGTTCAAATGGTGGGGCCGGGGCAGCCCCAGCATTTT; cdr3_aa: CSVQMVGPGQPQHF
clone_size: once; v_call: TRBV28; j_call: TRBJ2-2; d_call: .; cdr3_nt: TGTGCCAGCAGTAAAACAGGGTCGGTCGGGGAGCTGTTTTTT; cdr3_aa: CASSKTGSVGELFF
clone_size: once; v_call: TRBV2; j_call: TRBJ1-4; d_call: .; cdr3_nt: TGTGCCAGCAGAGGGGAAGATGAAAAACTGTTTTTT; cdr3_aa: CASRGEDEKLFF
clone_size: .; v_call: TRBV28; j_call: TRBJ2-7; d_call: TRBD1; cdr3_nt: TGTGCCAGCAGTTTATACAGGGGCGAGGGGCAGTACGAGCAGTACTTC; cdr3_aa: CASSLYRGEGQYEQYF
clone_size: .; v_call: TRBV27; j_call: TRBJ2-1; d_call: TRBD2; cdr3_nt: TGTGCCAGCAGTTCCAGCACCCGGACTAGCGGGACCCCCTACAATGAGCAGTTCTTC; cdr3_aa: CASSSSTRTSGTPYNEQFF
clone_size: .; v_call: TRBV18; j_call: TRBJ2-2; d_call: TRBD1; cdr3_nt: TGTGCCAGCTCCCGGGACAGGTCCAACACCGGGGAGCTGTTTTTT; cdr3_aa: CASSRDRSNTGELFF
clone_size: .; v_call: TRBV15; j_call: TRBJ1-2; d_call: TRBD1; cdr3_nt: TGTGCCACCAGCAGGGGTAGGACAGGGGCCTACACCTTC; cdr3_aa: CATSRGRTGAYTF
clone_size: .; v_call: TRBV5-1; j_call: TRBJ1-2; d_call: TRBD1; cdr3_nt: TGCGCCAGCAGCTTGGGACAGGGAGAATCTAATTATGGCTACACCTTC; cdr3_aa: CASSLGQGESNYGYTF
clone_size: .; v_call: TRBV19; j_call: TRBJ2-7; d_call: .; cdr3_nt: TGTGCCAGCCTCTCTTTTGGGGGCGAGCAGTACTTC; cdr3_aa: CASLSFGGEQYF
clone_size: .; v_call: TRBV5-1; j_call: TRBJ1-1; d_call: .; cdr3_nt: TGCGCCAGCAGCTACATACCGGGTCCGAACACTGAAGCTTTCTTT; cdr3_aa: CASSYIPGPNTEAFF
clone_size: .; v_call: TRBV7-2; j_call: TRBJ2-3; d_call: .; cdr3_nt: TGTGCCAGCAGCTTACCGGCCAGCGCGTCTAGCACAGATACGCAGTATTTT; cdr3_aa: CASSLPASASSTDTQYF
clone_size: few; v_call: TRBV27; j_call: TRBJ2-2; d_call: TRBD2; cdr3_nt: TGTGCCAGCACGGAGCGGGATACGAACACCGGGGAGCTGTTTTTT; cdr3_aa: CASTERDTNTGELFF
clone_size: .; v_call: TRBV5-4; j_call: TRBJ2-2; d_call: .; cdr3_nt: TGTGCCAGCAGCGCCGCCTTTGGGATTACCGGGGAGCTGTTTTTT; cdr3_aa: CASSAAFGITGELFF
clone_size: .; v_call: TRBV7-2; j_call: TRBJ2-3; d_call: TRBD2; cdr3_nt: TGTGCCAGCAGCTTAGGACTAGCGGGGCACACAGATACGCAGTATTTT; cdr3_aa: CASSLGLAGHTDTQYF
clone_size: once; v_call: TRBV7-3; j_call: TRBJ2-5; d_call: TRBD2; cdr3_nt: TGTGCCAGCAGCTTAACCCTAGCGGGGACCCAAGAGACCCAGTACTTC; cdr3_aa: CASSLTLAGTQETQYF
clone_size: .; v_call: TRBV7-2; j_call: TRBJ2-3; d_call: .; cdr3_nt: TGTGCCAGCAGCCGGATAGATACGCAGTATTTT; cdr3_aa: CASSRIDTQYF
clone_size: .; v_call: TRBV6-6; j_call: TRBJ2-7; d_call: .; cdr3_nt: TGTGCCGCCGGCCGGCAGACCATCTACGAGCAGTACTTC; cdr3_aa: CAAGRQTIYEQYF
clone_size: .; v_call: TRBV27; j_call: TRBJ1-1; d_call: .; cdr3_nt: TGTGCCAGCAGGTTTACAGGTAGGACTGAAGCTTTCTTT; cdr3_aa: CASRFTGRTEAFF
clone_size: .; v_call: TRBV30; j_call: TRBJ1-3; d_call: .; cdr3_nt: TGTGCCTGGAGTTTCCAATTAGGCTCTGGAAACACCATATATTTT; cdr3_aa: CAWSFQLGSGNTIYF
clone_size: .; v_call: TRBV6-5; j_call: TRBJ1-1; d_call: .; cdr3_nt: TGTGCCAGCAGTTACTCGAGGAGACGCGAAGCTTTCTTT; cdr3_aa: CASSYSRRREAFF
clone_size: .; v_call: TRBV6-1; j_call: TRBJ2-3; d_call: .; cdr3_nt: TGTGCCAGCAGCCACACAGGGACAGATACGCAGTATTTT; cdr3_aa: CASSHTGTDTQYF
clone_size: .; v_call: TRBV7-8; j_call: TRBJ1-5; d_call: .; cdr3_nt: TGTGCCAGCAGCTTAGAGGGCCAGTACAGCAATCAGCCCCAGCATTTT; cdr3_aa: CASSLEGQYSNQPQHF
clone_size: once; v_call: TRBV28; j_call: TRBJ2-2; d_call: .; cdr3_nt: TGTGCCAGCAGTCTCCCAACCGGGGAGCTGTTTTTT; cdr3_aa: CASSLPTGELFF
clone_size: .; v_call: TRBV27; j_call: TRBJ2-7; d_call: TRBD2; cdr3_nt: TGTGCCAGCCGATCTAGCGGGAGTCCCCACGAGCAGTACTTC; cdr3_aa: CASRSSGSPHEQYF
clone_size: once; v_call: TRBV5-1; j_call: TRBJ1-3; d_call: .; cdr3_nt: TGCGCCAGCAGCTTGGCAAAATCTCCTGGAAACACCATATATTTT; cdr3_aa: CASSLAKSPGNTIYF
clone_size: once; v_call: TRBV19; j_call: TRBJ1-2; d_call: .; cdr3_nt: TGTGCCAGTAGTCGATCCCCCCTCTATGGCTACACCTTC; cdr3_aa: CASSRSPLYGYTF
clone_size: .; v_call: TRBV28; j_call: TRBJ1-1; d_call: .; cdr3_nt: TGTGCCAGCAGTTTACCACAGAACACTGAAGCTTTCTTT; cdr3_aa: CASSLPQNTEAFF
clone_size: once; v_call: TRBV7-2; j_call: TRBJ2-7; d_call: .; cdr3_nt: TGTGCCAGCAGCTTAGGCGGGGGGGACAGGCGCTCCTACGAGCAGTACTTC; cdr3_aa: CASSLGGGDRRSYEQYF
clone_size: .; v_call: TRBV7-3; j_call: TRBJ1-1; d_call: .; cdr3_nt: TGTGCCAGCAGCCTTCAGCTGAACACTGAAGCTTTCTTT; cdr3_aa: CASSLQLNTEAFF
clone_size: .; v_call: TRBV19; j_call: TRBJ2-5; d_call: TRBD1; cdr3_nt: TGTGCCAGTAGTATATGGGACAGGGTAAAGACCCAGTACTTC; cdr3_aa: CASSIWDRVKTQYF
clone_size: .; v_call: TRBV7-8; j_call: TRBJ1-5; d_call: .; cdr3_nt: TGTGCCAGCAGCTTACGCCCGGACAGATATAGCAATCAGCCCCAGCATTTT; cdr3_aa: CASSLRPDRYSNQPQHF
clone_size: .; v_call: TRBV6-6; j_call: TRBJ1-5; d_call: .; cdr3_nt: TGTGCCAGCGGCGTCCCCCGGGGCAATCAGCCCCAGCATTTT; cdr3_aa: CASGVPRGNQPQHF